This entry lists 3 T cell receptor beta chains sequenced from one sample in a study of PD-1 blockade in classical Hodgkin lymphoma. Every patient experienced relapse after autologous stem cell transplantation, and brentuximab vedotin exposure varied. From thawed PBMCs, CD8+ T cells were isolated by magnetic negative selection. The data were produced by immunoSEQ multiplex PCR, yet TCRdb's version contains in-frame clones alone and is incomplete. The sample has 10,000 to 15,000 clones, around 80% seen once. Material: CD8+ T cells from blood, obtained at baseline. These receptors were collected from a human donor with classical Hodgkin lymphoma.

V is TRBV18 and J is TRBJ2-4; D perhaps matches TRBD1 (5 bases). Germline CDR1 and CDR2: KGHSH and LQKENI. The germline V and J ends were trimmed by 1 base and 8 bases, with 12 bases remaining between them. The CDR3 contains 14 residues. CDR3 loop: CASSPQGRVDIQYF. CDR3 in DNA: TGTGCCAGCTCACCACAGGGCAGGGTAGACATTCAGTACTTC.

The chain combines TRBV9 with TRBJ2-2; D is unresolved. Trimming pared 4 bases from V and 4 bases from J, leaving 8 bases between. Germline V CDR1 and CDR2: SGDLS, YYNGEE. The CDR3 consists of 13 residues. For the CDR3, the DNA is TGTGCCAGCAGCCCCCCTGTCACCGGGGAGCTGTTTTTT. Its protein is CASSPPVTGELFF.

This chain joins TRBV2 and TRBJ1-6, with 10 bases that match TRBD1. The CDR3 has 14 amino acids. Trimming removed 8 bases from V and 7 bases from J; junction bases left unmatched: 5. CDR1 is SNHLY, CDR2 FYNNEI, per germline. Here the CDR3 reads CASRQGARNSPLHF. The CDR3 nucleotides are TGTGCCAGCCGACAGGGGGCAAGAAATTCACCCCTCCACTTT.